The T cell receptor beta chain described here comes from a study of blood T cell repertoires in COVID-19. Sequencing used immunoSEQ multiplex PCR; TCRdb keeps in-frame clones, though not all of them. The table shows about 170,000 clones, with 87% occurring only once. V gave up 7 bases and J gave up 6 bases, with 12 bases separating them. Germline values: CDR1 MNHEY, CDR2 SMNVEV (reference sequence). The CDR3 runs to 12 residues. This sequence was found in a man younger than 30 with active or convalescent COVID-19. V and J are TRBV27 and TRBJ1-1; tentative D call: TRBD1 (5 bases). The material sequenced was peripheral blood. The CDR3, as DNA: TGTGCCAGCACGGGGGTGGGGGCTGAAGCTTTCTTT. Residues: CASTGVGAEAFF.